This T cell receptor (beta chain) was sequenced in a study of pediatric ulcerative colitis (dated 2019 in TCRdb). Study-level background: Pancolitis was present in roughly seven ulcerative colitis patients and left-sided colitis in two, and histology consistent with ulcerative colitis was found in all of these patients. By Pediatric Ulcerative Colitis Activity Index, two patients had mild disease, several had moderate disease and three had acute severe colitis. From under ten newly diagnosed, treatment-naive pediatric ulcerative colitis patients and four non-IBD control children, paired blood and rectal samples were collected. What the study reported, not specific to this receptor: For technical reasons, blood samples from two patients gave substantially fewer templates, and these samples were excluded from the blood-rectal overlap analysis. Autologous blood-rectal clonal overlap was significantly higher in ulcerative colitis patients than in controls, suggesting increased T cell trafficking to inflamed tissue. Two rectal CDR3 clonotypes were detected in all ulcerative colitis patients and were not detected in any of the controls. Controls, mild-moderate and acute severe colitis patients were separated by rectal repertoire features, and reduced rectal diversity due to clonal expansions was observed in acute severe colitis. Blood-derived T cells may have been included in the rectal pinch biopsies, particularly in patients with overt colitis. Repertoires were derived from total lymphocyte DNA, so rare subsets such as regulatory T cells may have patterns not reflected. Only four individuals were included in the healthy control group, which was small.

During colonoscopy, one to two pinch biopsies were obtained from the rectum for research. No immunosuppressive medication had been given to the ulcerative colitis patients before the diagnostic colonoscopy. Before DNA isolation, rectal biopsies were subjected to proteinase K digestion. The Wizard kit (Promega) was used to extract genomic DNA from the blood and intestinal samples. Its CDR3 holds 12 amino acids, cysteine through phenylalanine. This entry keeps only the CDR3 DNA: 36 bases, framed from base 1. V is clipped by 5 bases and J by 4 bases, and the sequence between their germline boundaries is 6 bases long. The germline V gene provides CDR1 MNHNS and CDR2 SASEGT. Using the immunoSEQ TRB Survey service, rearranged CDR3 beta regions were amplified from genomic DNA with multiplex V and J primers. To keep depth equal across samples, survey-level sequencing depth of up to 500,000 reads per sample was applied. Libraries were purified, pooled and sequenced on Illumina technology. From the authors' description of their analysis: Productive clonality, sample overlap, pairwise scatters, CDR3 beta length, V/D/J gene usage and productiveness were assessed with immunoSEQ online tools. Calculated diversity was the number of unique rearrangements divided by total templates times 100; Shannon and Simpson indices were also computed. Z-score normalized data were analyzed by principal component analysis with the R prcomp function and the ggbiplot package. Blood-rectal clonal overlap within each subject was quantified with Morisita's index. TCRdb retrieved this table from immuneACCESS and kept in-frame rearrangements only. Not all clones are present; in checked studies, unresolved V genes account for under half, and no reason is known for the remainder. The V and J calls and clone size are taken from that table; D and trimming were inferred from the DNA. Within this sample are tens of thousands of clones, with around four fifths of them counted one time only. 0.65% to 0.75% of the sample lies in the top ten.

This clone occurred a few times. The antigen this receptor binds is unknown. Nothing much larger sits one base from this clone, and base qualities are not available. Other DNA sequences of this sample code for an identical CDR3. The TCR was taken from a boy aged 5-17 years with moderate ulcerative colitis. The sequence is built from TRBV6-1 and TRBJ1-3, with an unclear D gene assignment. Sequencing was carried out using gut tissue. The DNA is as follows: TGTGCCAGCAGTCTCTCGGGAAACACCATATATTTT. It codes for CASSLSGNTIYF.